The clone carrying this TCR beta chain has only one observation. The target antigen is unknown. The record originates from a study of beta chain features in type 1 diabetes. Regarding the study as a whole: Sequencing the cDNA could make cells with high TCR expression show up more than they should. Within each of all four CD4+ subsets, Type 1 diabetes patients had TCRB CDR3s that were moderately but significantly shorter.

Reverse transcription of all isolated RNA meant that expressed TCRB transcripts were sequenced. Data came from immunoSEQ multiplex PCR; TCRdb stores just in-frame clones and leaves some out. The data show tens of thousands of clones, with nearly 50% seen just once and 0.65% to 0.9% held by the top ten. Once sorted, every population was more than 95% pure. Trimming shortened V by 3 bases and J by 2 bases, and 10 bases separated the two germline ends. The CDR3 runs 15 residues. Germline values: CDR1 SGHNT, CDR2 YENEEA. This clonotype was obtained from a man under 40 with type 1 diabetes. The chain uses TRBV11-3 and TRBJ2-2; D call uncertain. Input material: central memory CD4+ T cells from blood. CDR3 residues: CASSFGSANTGELFF. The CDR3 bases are TGTGCCAGCAGCTTCGGAAGCGCTAACACCGGGGAGCTGTTTTTT.